This T cell receptor (beta chain) originates from a study of OX40 agonist ivuxolimab in advanced cancers. Study-wide context: Ivuxolimab was a fully human IgG2 agonistic monoclonal antibody targeting the costimulatory receptor OX40 (CD134). Intravenous ivuxolimab was administered to patients every 2 weeks at six dose levels: 0.01, 0.1, 0.3, 1.5, 3 and 10 mg/kg. Of the approximately 53 patients in dose escalation, some 19 had hepatocellular carcinoma, about 15 had melanoma, 9 had renal cell carcinoma and 9 had head and neck cancer. In the dose-escalation cohort, more than 75% of patients were male, and the mean age was approximately 64 years, with a range of about 20 to 90. Patients were allowed to have had prior anti-PD-1, anti-PD-L1 or anti-CTLA-4 therapy, and around two fifths of the dose-escalation patients had been treated with checkpoint inhibitors. Three dose-escalation patients achieved partial responses, one with hepatocellular carcinoma and two with cutaneous melanoma. Peripheral TCRbeta sequencing aimed to test whether ivuxolimab altered TCR sequence diversity and caused clonal T-cell expansion. The paper reports the monotherapy dose-escalation portion (N ≈ 50 patients) of the phase I ivuxolimab trial. What the research found in general, with its limitations: In the 0.1-3.0 mg/kg groups, partial responders were among the patients with the lowest normalized peripheral clonal expansion, particularly in CD8+ T cells. Clonal expansion of both CD4+ and CD8+ blood T cells was observed from baseline to week 6 at doses 0.1 to 3.0 mg/kg. After ivuxolimab, expanded clones were on average more numerous among CD8+ T cells than among CD4+ T cells. Which antigens the clonally expanded peripheral T cells were specific for was not determined. Low levels of normalized T-cell clonal expansion were also seen in some patients who did not respond.

Genomic DNA was isolated from the sorted cells so that the TCRbeta CDR3 region could be sequenced. TCRbeta CDR3 regions were sequenced using the immunoSEQ Assay. TCRdb obtained this table from immuneACCESS and retained in-frame rearrangements with V and J assigned. These tables miss some clones; where compared with another copy, unresolved V genes account for less than half of the shortfall, and the remainder is unexplained. The table for this sample lists approximately 13,000 clones; 80% of them were counted only once. Roughly a fifth of the sample is in the top ten clones. As encoded in the germline V gene (reference sequence), CDR1 is LNHDA while CDR2 is SQIVND. A distance of 12 bases separates the germline ends of V and J, which lose 10 bases and 2 bases respectively. From the cysteine through the phenylalanine, the CDR3 covers 12 amino acids. The read is trimmed to its CDR3 DNA, 36 bases read in frame from base 1.

Patients with a history of autoimmune disease or receiving systemic immunosuppression were excluded from the trial. Peripheral blood for TCR sequencing was drawn from every dose cohort at baseline, at cycle 4 day 1 and at cycle 7 day 1. The samples were taken from a phase I, first-in-human, multicenter, open-label dose-escalation trial of ivuxolimab. The trial enrolled adults with locally advanced or metastatic head and neck squamous cell, hepatocellular, melanoma or renal cell carcinoma. Before TCR sequencing, CD4+ T cells and CD8+ T cells were sorted from peripheral blood as separate populations. This clone was seen more than once but under ten times. The clone's antigen remains unknown. No quality values exist for individual bases; no much larger clone is one base distant.

The receptor chain draws on TRBV19 and TRBJ2-7; the D gene cannot be named for sure. The sample here was CD4+ or CD8+ T cells sorted from blood, taken in a trial of the OX40 agonist ivuxolimab. The clonotype comes from an adult with an advanced solid tumor such as melanoma, head and neck, liver or kidney cancer. The nucleotide sequence is TGTGCCACAGGTGTCCCCCCCTACGAGCAGTACTTC. Its protein is CATGVPPYEQYF.